The 6 T cell receptor beta chains reported below all come from one sample, sequenced in a study of T cells in Graves' hyperthyroidism and ophthalmopathy. The CDR3 regions of TCR beta were amplified from RNA transcripts. RT-PCR in the first round (using the HTBI primer set) targeted the TCR CDR3. TCRdb redid the calling of the multiplex PCR reads with MiXCR, one entry per CDR3 protein. Among a few hundred thousand distinct CDR3 sequences listed, around 20% were seen once. Specimen: blood. These receptors all come from a man aged 35 to 55 with Graves' hyperthyroidism.

The chain employs TRBV12-3 or TRBV12-4 and TRBJ1-1, with a possible D match to TRBD1 (5 bases). The ends were cut back, 8 bases at V and 2 bases at J, with 27 bases in the middle. The length of the CDR3 is 18 residues. The CDR3 DNA reads as TGTGCCAGCTCACTAACCCGACAGCAACAGAGCTCAAACACTGAAGCTTTCTTT. Its translation: CASSLTRQQQSSNTEAFF.

This clonotype was detected a few times. The rearrangement links TRBV2 to TRBJ1-2, with D perhaps matching TRBD1 (5 bases). The germline V gene encodes CDR1 SNHLY and CDR2 FYNNEI. The CDR3 has 13 residues. Trimming cost V 6 bases and J 6 bases, with 14 bases left between them. For the CDR3, the DNA is TGTGCCAGCAGCCCCGGGACCAAGGATGGCTACACCTTC. Encoded protein: CASSPGTKDGYTF.

This clonotype occurred a few times. The V call is TRBV6-1, the J call TRBJ1-1, with D possibly TRBD1 on 6 matching bases. Germline V gene data show CDR1 as MNHNS and CDR2 as SASEGT. V gave up 10 bases and J gave up 0 bases, with 24 bases separating them. This CDR3 has 17 amino acids. The CDR3 loop reads CATEMGIMGGLNTEAFF. CDR3 sequence (DNA): TGTGCCACGGAAATGGGAATAATGGGGGGGCTGAACACTGAAGCTTTCTTT.

J is TRBJ2-7 and V is TRBV5-1; 10 bases align to TRBD1. The CDR3 loop spans 14 amino acids. Looked up from germline, CDR1 is SGHRS and CDR2 is YFSETQ. V lost 4 bases, J lost 6 bases, and 7 bases stayed unmatched. CDR3 nucleotides: TGCGCCAGCAGCCTAGGGGACAGGGGTAGCGAGCAGTACTTC. This encodes CASSLGDRGSEQYF.

This clonotype was detected many times. V gene TRBV20-1 combines with J gene TRBJ1-1; D is ambiguous. V lost 0 bases and J lost 4, with 6 bases in between. The CDR3 runs to 12 residues. The germline gives CDR1 DFQATT, CDR2 SNEGSKA (reference sequence). In DNA form, the CDR3 reads TGCAGTGCTAGAGACCCGGGCACTGAAGCTTTCTTT. Protein: CSARDPGTEAFF.

This clonotype was seen repeatedly, ten times or more. The rearrangement uses TRBV5-1 and TRBJ2-1; D gene uncertain. The length of the CDR3 is 15 residues. The V and J ends lost 4 bases and 5 bases respectively, with 16 bases between them. Germline CDR1 SGHRS, CDR2 YFSETQ. The CDR3 sequence: CASSPFSPEDNEQFF. The CDR3 DNA follows: TGCGCCAGCAGCCCCTTCTCGCCCGAAGACAATGAGCAGTTCTTC.